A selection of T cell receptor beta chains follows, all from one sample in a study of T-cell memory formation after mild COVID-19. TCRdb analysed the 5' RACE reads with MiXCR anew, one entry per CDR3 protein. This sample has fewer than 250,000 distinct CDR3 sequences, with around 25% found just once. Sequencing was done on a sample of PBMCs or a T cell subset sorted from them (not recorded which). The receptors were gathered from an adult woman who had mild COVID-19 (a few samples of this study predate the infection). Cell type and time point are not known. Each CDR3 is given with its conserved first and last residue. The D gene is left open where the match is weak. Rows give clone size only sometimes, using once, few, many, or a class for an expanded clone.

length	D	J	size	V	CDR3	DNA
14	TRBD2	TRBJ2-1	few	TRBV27	CASAGGGSYNEQFF	TGTGCCAGCGCTGGGGGGGGATCCTACAATGAGCAGTTCTTC
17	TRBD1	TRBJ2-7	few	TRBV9	CASSARTGEGIRGEQYF	TGTGCCAGCAGCGCCCGGACAGGGGAGGGGATTCGGGGGGAGCAGTACTTC
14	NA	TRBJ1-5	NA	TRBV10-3	CAISDPISNQPQHF	TGTGCCATCAGTGACCCAATTAGCAATCAGCCCCAGCATTTT
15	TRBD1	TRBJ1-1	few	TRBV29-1	CSVPHPTGGNTEAFF	TGCAGCGTTCCTCACCCGACAGGGGGGAACACTGAAGCTTTCTTT
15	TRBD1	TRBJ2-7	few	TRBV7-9	CASSLGGQGAYEQYF	TGTGCCAGCAGCTTAGGGGGACAGGGGGCCTACGAGCAGTACTTC
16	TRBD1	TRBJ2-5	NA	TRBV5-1	CASLEPRDRAQETQYF	TGCGCCAGCCTAGAGCCCCGGGACAGGGCTCAAGAGACCCAGTACTTC
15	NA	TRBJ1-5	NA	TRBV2	CASSEGDRAAQPQHF	TGTGCCAGCAGTGAAGGAGATAGGGCGGCTCAGCCCCAGCATTTT
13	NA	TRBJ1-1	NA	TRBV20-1	CSALIPGSTEAFF	TGCAGTGCCCTGATTCCTGGGAGCACTGAAGCTTTCTTT
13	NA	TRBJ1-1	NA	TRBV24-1	CATSDLVSGLTFF	TGTGCCACCAGTGATTTGGTGTCAGGGTTGACTTTCTTT
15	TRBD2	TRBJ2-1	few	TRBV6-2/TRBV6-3	CASSYPGTSFNEQFF	TGTGCCAGCAGTTACCCCGGGACTAGCTTCAATGAGCAGTTCTTC
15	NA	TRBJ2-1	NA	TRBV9	CASSVKTVGYNEQFF	TGTGCCAGCAGCGTAAAGACAGTTGGATACAATGAGCAGTTCTTC
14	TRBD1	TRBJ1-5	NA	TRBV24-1	CATSETGGHQPQHF	TGTGCCACCAGTGAGACAGGGGGCCATCAGCCCCAGCATTTT
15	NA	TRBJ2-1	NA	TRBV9	CASSVEWRRGGEQFF	TGTGCCAGCAGCGTAGAGTGGCGGAGGGGCGGTGAGCAGTTCTTC
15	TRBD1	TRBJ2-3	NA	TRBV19	CASSLTGGRRDTQYF	TGTGCCAGTAGTCTGACAGGGGGCCGCCGAGATACGCAGTATTTT